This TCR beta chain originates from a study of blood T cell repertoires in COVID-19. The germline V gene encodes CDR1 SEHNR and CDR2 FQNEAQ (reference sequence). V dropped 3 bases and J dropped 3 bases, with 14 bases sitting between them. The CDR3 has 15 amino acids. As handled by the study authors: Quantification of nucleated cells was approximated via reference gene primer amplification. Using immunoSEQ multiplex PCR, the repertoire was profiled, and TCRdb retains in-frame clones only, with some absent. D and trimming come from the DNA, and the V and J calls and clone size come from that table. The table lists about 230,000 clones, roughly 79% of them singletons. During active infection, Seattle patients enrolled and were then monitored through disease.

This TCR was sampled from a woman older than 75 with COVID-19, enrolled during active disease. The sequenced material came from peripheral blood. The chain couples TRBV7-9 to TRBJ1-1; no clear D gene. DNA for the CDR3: TGTGCCAGCAGCTTCGGTGGAGCGAGGGACACTGAAGCTTTCTTT. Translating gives CASSFGGARDTEAFF.